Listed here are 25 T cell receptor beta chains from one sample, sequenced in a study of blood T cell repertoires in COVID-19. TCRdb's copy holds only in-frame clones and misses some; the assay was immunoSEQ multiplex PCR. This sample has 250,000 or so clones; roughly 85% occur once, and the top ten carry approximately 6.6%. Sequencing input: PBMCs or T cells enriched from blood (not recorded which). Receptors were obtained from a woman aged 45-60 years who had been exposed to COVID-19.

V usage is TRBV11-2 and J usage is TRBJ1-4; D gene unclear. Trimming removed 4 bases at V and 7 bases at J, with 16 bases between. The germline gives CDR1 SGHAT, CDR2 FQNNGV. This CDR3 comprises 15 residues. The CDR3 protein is CASSSTGSAGEKLFF. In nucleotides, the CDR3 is TGTGCCAGCAGCTCGACGGGTTCCGCTGGTGAAAAACTGTTTTTT. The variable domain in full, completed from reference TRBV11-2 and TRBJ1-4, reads EAGVAQSPRYKIIEKRQSVAFWCNPISGHATLYWYQQILGQGPKLLIQFQNNGVVDDSQLPKDRFSAERLKGVDSTLKIQPAKLEDSAVYLCASSSTGSAGEKLFFGSGTQLSVL.

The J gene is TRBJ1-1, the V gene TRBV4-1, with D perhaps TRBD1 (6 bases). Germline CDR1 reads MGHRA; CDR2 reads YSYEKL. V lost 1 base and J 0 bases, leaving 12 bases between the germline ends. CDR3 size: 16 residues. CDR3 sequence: CASSQGLDSLNTEAFF. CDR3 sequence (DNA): TGCGCCAGCAGCCAAGGGCTGGACAGTCTGAACACTGAAGCTTTCTTT.

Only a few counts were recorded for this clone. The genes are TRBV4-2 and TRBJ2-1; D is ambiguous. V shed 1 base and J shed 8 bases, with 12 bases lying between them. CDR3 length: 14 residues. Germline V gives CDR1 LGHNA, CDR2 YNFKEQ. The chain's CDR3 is CASSQGRGVDEQFF. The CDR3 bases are TGTGCCAGCAGCCAAGGGAGAGGAGTCGATGAGCAGTTCTTC.

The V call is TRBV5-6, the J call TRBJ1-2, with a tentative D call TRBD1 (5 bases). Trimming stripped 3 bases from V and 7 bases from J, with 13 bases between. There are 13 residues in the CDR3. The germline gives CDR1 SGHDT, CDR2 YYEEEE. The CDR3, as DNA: TGTGCCAGCAGCTATATAGGGGCGCTTGGCTACACCTTC. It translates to CASSYIGALGYTF.

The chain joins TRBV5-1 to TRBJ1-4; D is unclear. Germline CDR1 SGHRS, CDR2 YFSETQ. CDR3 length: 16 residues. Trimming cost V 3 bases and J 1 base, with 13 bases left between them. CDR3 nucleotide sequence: TGCGCCAGCAGCTGGTACTTCGGAGGAACTAATGAAAAACTGTTTTTT. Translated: CASSWYFGGTNEKLFF.

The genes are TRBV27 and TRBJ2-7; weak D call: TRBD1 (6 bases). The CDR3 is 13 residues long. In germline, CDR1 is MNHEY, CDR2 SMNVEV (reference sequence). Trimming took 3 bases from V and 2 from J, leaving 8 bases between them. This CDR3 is CASSLTGPYEQYF. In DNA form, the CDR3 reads TGTGCCAGCAGTTTGACAGGCCCCTACGAGCAGTACTTC.

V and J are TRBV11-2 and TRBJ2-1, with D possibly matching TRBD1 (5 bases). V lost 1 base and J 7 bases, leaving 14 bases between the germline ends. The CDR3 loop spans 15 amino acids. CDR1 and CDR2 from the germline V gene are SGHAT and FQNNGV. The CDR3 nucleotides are TGTGCCAGCAGCTTAGGGGGCAGCCAATGGAATGAGCAGTTCTTC. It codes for CASSLGGSQWNEQFF.

The DNA for the CDR3 is TGTGCCAGCAGTTATTCCGGCAGGGGTAGGCATGGCTACACCTTC. It specifies CASSYSGRGRHGYTF. The chain couples TRBV6-5 to TRBJ1-2; tentative D call: TRBD1 (6 bases). Germline V CDR1 and CDR2: MNHEY, SVGAGI. V lost 3 bases and J lost 6, with 17 bases in between. The CDR3 is made up of 15 amino acids.

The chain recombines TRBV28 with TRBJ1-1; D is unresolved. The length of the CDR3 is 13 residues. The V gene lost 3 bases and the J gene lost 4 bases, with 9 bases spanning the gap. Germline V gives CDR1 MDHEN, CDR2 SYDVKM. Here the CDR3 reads CASSFGGITEAFF. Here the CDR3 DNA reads TGTGCCAGCAGTTTTGGAGGGATCACTGAAGCTTTCTTT.

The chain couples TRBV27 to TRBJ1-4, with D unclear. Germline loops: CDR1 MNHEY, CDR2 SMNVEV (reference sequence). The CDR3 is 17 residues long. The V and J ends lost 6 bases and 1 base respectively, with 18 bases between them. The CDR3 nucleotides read TGTGCCAGCAGCCTCTTGGGTATAGAGGGAACTAATGAAAAACTGTTTTTT. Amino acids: CASSLLGIEGTNEKLFF.

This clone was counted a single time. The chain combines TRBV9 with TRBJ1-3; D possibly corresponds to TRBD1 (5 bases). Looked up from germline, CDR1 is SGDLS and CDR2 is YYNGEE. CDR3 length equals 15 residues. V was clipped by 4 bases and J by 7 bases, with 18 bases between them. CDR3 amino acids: CASSKSSGQWNTIYF. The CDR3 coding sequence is TGTGCCAGCAGCAAGAGTAGTGGACAATGGAACACCATATATTTT.

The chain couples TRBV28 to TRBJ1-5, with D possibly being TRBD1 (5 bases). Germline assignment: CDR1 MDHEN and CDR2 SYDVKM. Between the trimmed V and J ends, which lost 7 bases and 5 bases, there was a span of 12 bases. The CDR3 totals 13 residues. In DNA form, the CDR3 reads TGTGCCAGCAAGACAGCAAAATATCAGCCCCAGCATTTT. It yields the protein CASKTAKYQPQHF. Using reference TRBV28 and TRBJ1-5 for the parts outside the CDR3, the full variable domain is DVKVTQSSRYLVKRTGEKVFLECVQDMDHENMFWYRQDPGLGLRLIYFSYDVKMKEKGDIPEGYSVSREKKERFSLILESASTNQTSMYLCASKTAKYQPQHFGDGTRLSIL.

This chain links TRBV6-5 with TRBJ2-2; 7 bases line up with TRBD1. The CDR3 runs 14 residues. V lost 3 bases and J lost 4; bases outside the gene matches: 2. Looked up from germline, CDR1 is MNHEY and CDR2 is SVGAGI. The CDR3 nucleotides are TGTGCCAGCAGTTATACAGGGGCCACCGGGGAGCTGTTTTTT. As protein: CASSYTGATGELFF.

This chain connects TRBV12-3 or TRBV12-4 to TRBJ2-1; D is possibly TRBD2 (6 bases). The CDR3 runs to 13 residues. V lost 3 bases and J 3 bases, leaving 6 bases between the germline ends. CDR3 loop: CASSLGGYNEQFF. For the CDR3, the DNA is TGTGCCAGCAGTTTGGGGGGCTACAATGAGCAGTTCTTC.

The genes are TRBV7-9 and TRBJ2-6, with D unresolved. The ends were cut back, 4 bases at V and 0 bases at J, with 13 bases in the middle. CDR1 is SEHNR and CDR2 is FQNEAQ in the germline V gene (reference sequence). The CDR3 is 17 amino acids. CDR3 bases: TGTGCCAGCAGCTCCATCTCGAGCCTCTCTGGGGCCAACGTCCTGACTTTC. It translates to CASSSISSLSGANVLTF.

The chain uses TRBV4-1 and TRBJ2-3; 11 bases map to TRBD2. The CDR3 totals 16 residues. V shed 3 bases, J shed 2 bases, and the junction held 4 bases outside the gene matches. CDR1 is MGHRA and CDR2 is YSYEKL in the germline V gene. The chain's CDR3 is CASSQVLAGVTDTQYF. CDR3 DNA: TGCGCCAGCAGCCAGGTACTAGCGGGGGTCACAGATACGCAGTATTTT.

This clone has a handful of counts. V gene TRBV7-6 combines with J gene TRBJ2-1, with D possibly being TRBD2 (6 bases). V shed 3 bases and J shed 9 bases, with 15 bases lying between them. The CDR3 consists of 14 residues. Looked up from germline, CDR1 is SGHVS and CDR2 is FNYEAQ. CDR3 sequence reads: CASSFDELASEQFF. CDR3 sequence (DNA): TGTGCCAGCAGCTTCGATGAACTAGCAAGTGAGCAGTTCTTC.

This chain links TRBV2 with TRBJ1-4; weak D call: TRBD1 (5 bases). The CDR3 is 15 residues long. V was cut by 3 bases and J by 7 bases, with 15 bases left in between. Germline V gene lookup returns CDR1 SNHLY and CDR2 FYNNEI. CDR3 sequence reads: CASSELDGGGEKLFF. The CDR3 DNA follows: TGTGCCAGCAGTGAGTTGGACGGCGGGGGTGAAAAACTGTTTTTT.

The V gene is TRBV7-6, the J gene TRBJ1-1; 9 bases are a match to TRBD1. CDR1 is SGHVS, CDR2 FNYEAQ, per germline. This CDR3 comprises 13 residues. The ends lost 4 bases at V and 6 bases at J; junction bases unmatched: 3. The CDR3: CASSYRQGAEAFF. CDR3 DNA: TGTGCCAGCAGCTACAGACAGGGGGCTGAAGCTTTCTTT. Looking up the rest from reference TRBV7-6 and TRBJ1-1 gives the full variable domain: GAGVSQSPRYKVTKRGQDVALRCDPISGHVSLYWYRQALGQGPEFLTYFNYEAQQDKSGLPNDRFSAERPEGSISTLTIQRTEQRDSAMYRCASSYRQGAEAFFGQGTRLTVV.

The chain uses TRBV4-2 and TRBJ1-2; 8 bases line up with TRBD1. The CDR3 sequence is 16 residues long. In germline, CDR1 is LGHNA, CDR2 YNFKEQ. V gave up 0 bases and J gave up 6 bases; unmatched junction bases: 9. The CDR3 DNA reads TGTGCCAGCAGCCAAGAAGCCGGGACAGGAGGGAATGGCTACACCTTC. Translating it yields CASSQEAGTGGNGYTF.

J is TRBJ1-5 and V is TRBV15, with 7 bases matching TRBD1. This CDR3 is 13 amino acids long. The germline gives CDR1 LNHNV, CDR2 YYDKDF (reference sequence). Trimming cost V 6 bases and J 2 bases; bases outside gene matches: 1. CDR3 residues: CATSTGGNQPQHF. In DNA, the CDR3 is TGTGCCACCAGTACAGGGGGCAATCAGCCCCAGCATTTT.

The CDR3 here is CASSYGQGMSSGANVLTF. CDR3 nucleotides: TGTGCCAGCAGTTATGGACAGGGAATGAGCTCTGGGGCCAACGTCCTGACTTTC. The rearrangement joins TRBV5-4 to TRBJ2-6, with 8 bases matching TRBD1. Germline V gives CDR1 SGHNT, CDR2 YYREEE (reference sequence). V trimming: 5 bases; J trimming: 0 bases; junction bases outside the gene matches: 10. The CDR3 is made up of 18 amino acids.

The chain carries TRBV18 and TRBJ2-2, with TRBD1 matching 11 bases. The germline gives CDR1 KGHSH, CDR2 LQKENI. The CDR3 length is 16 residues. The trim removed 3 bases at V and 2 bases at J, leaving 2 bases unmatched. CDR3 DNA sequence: TGTGCCAGCTCACCTGGGACAGGGGGAAACACCGGGGAGCTGTTTTTT. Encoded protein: CASSPGTGGNTGELFF. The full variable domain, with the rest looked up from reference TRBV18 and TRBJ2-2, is NAGVMQNPRHLVRRRGQEARLRCSPMKGHSHVYWYRQLPEEGLKFMVYLQKENIIDESGMPKERFSAEFPKEGPSILRIQQVVRGDSAAYFCASSPGTGGNTGELFFGEGSRLTVL.

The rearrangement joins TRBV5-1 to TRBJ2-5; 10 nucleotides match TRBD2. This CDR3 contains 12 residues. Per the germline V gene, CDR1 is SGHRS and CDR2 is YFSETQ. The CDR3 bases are TGCACTCAGCGGGGGGGCCGGGAGACCCAGTACTTC. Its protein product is CTQRGGRETQYF. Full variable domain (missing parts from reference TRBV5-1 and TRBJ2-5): KAGVTQTPRYLIKTRGQQVTLSCSPISGHRSVSWYQQTPGQGLQFLFEYFSETQRNKGNFPGRFSGRQFSNSRSEMNVSTLELGDSALYLCTQRGGRETQYFGPGTRLLVL.

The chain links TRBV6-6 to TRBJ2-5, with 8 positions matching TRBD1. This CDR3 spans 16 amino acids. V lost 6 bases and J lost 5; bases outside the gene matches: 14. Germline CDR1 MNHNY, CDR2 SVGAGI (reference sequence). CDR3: CASSHTSTGAFETQYF. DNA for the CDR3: TGTGCCAGCAGCCACACCTCGACAGGGGCCTTTGAGACCCAGTACTTC.